This T cell receptor beta chain came from a study of T cells in localized non-small cell lung cancer. Points from the study as a whole: Among the tissues sampled, uninvolved adjacent lung had the highest T cell clonality, above tumor. A denser population of T cells in blood accompanied longer overall survival. The tumor had only one region sequenced, so heterogeneity remains possible. The study detected a median about 50 of the top 100 tumor clones in adjacent lung.

Clones were read by immunoSEQ multiplex PCR, and TCRdb kept only the in-frame ones, dropping some. In the table there are 55,000 to 80,000 clones, 84% of which are singletons. Concerning this clone: Its antigen is as yet unknown.

The sequence was collected from a female donor over 55 with stage I lung adenocarcinoma. This specimen consisted of peripheral blood, obtained before any cancer treatment.

The CDR3 loop reads CSVQDRSTSTDTQYF. The DNA of the CDR3 is TGCAGCGTTCAGGACAGGAGTACTAGCACAGATACGCAGTATTTT. The rearrangement links TRBV29-1 to TRBJ2-3, with TRBD1 matching 7 bases. Germline-derived CDR1 and CDR2 are SQVTM and ANQGSEA. There are 15 residues in the CDR3. After removal of 5 bases from V and 0 bases from J, the junction contained 8 bases not matched to a gene.